This record covers a single T cell receptor (beta chain). V was clipped by 9 bases and J by 2 bases, with 25 bases between them. The CDR3 runs 17 residues. The germline V gene has CDR1 MDHEN and CDR2 SYDVKM. Random hexamers served to reverse transcribe roughly 0.45 to 1 ug RNA. immunoSEQ multiplex PCR amplified TCR beta CDR3 across 54 Vbeta, 13 Jbeta. TCRdb fed the immunoSEQ multiplex PCR reads into MiXCR, producing one record per CDR3 protein. The sample holds about 180,000 distinct CDR3 sequences; 85% to 95% are singletons and the top ten take 0.085% to 0.1%. The record originates from a study of CD8 T cells in Susac syndrome. Turning to the study itself: When blood was drawn, patients with Susac syndrome were on intravenous immunoglobulin alone, on corticosteroids, or therapy-naive.

This TCR derives from a human donor with Susac syndrome. This chain uses TRBV28 with TRBJ2-5; D assignment may be TRBD1 or TRBD2 (6 bases each). Sample: CD4+ T cells from PBMCs. CDR3 DNA sequence: TGTGCCAGTATGAGAGTCCGGGGGCGCCGGACTCAAGAGACCCAGTACTTC. Encoded protein: CASMRVRGRRTQETQYF.